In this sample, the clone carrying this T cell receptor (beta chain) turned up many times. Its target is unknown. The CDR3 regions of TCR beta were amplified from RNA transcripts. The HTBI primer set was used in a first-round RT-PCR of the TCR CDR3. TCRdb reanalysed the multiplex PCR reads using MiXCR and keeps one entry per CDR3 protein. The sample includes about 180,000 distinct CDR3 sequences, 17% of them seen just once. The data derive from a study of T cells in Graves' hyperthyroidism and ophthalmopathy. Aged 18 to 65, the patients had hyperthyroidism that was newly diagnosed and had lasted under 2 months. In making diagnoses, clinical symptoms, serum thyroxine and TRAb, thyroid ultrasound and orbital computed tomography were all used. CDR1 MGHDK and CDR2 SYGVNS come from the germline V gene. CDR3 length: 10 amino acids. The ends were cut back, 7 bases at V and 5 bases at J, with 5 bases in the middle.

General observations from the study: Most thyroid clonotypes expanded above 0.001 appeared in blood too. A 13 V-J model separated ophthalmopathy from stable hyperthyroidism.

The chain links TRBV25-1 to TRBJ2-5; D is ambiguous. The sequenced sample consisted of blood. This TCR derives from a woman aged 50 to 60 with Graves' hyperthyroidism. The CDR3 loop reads CASKWETQYF. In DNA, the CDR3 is TGTGCCAGCAAATGGGAGACCCAGTACTTC.